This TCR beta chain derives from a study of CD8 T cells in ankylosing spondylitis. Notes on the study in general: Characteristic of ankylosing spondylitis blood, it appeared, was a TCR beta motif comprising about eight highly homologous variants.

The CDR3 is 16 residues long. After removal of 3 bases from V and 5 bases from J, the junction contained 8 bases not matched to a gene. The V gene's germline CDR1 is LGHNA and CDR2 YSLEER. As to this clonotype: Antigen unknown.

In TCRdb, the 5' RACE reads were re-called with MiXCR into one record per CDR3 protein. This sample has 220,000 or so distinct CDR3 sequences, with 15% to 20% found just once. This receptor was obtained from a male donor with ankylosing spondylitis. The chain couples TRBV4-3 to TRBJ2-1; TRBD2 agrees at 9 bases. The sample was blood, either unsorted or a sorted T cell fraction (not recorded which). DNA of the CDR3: TGCGCCAGCAGCCAGGACACAGCGGGAGGCAACAATGAGCAGTTCTTC. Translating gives CASSQDTAGGNNEQFF.